This T cell receptor beta chain was profiled in a study of response to subunit inactivated influenza vaccine. Findings of the study overall: A suggestion made by the authors is that each seasonal influenza vaccination recruits few new T cells.

Germline CDR1 reads WSHSY; CDR2 reads SAAADI. The CDR3 has 16 residues. V was shortened by 0 bases and J by 2 bases, with 11 bases between the two germline ends. This clonotype was detected a few times. Its specificity is unknown. Each CDR3 protein gets one entry after TCRdb re-called the RT-PCR reads with MiXCR. Of about 650,000 distinct CDR3 sequences listed, around 15% are singletons. J is TRBJ2-1 and V is TRBV10-2; D not resolved. Sequenced here: PBMCs from blood, sampled around two weeks before vaccination. This receptor was taken from a man between 45 and 60 years old who received an inactivated influenza vaccine. CDR3 sequence: CASSESRRPPYNEQFF. For the CDR3, the DNA is TGCGCCAGCAGTGAGTCTAGGCGGCCCCCCTACAATGAGCAGTTCTTC.